This TCR beta chain was retrieved from a study of T cells after yellow fever vaccination. Study conclusions and caveats: Post-booster repertoires contained most primary-vaccination clones again (about 95% CD4, 85% to 90% CD8). Clonotypes found in both CD4 and CD8 compartments made up a small share. Compared with primary, the secondary response was weaker and peaked at day 5, not 15. Researchers cautioned that FACS-sorted repertoires could harbor abundant clonotypes contaminating from the bulk population.

One entry per CDR3 protein results from TCRdb running MiXCR on the 5' RACE reads. This repertoire shows around 230,000 distinct CDR3 sequences, approximately 6.7% found once; its top ten account for more than 1%. The CDR3 is made up of 17 amino acids. Trimming left V 7 bases short and J 0 bases short, with 16 bases between. CDR1 MNHEY and CDR2 SVGEGT come from the germline V gene. As to this clonotype: Its antigen is as yet unknown.

The sequence came from a man younger than 40 who received the YFV17D yellow fever vaccine. Sequencing was performed on CD4+ T cells sorted from PBMCs, taken on the day of the yellow fever booster vaccination. This sequence joins TRBV6-2 or TRBV6-3 and TRBJ2-6; D is tentatively TRBD1 or TRBD2 (5 bases each). This CDR3 reads CASKELGGNSGANVLTF. In nucleotides, the CDR3 is TGTGCCAGCAAAGAACTTGGGGGAAACTCTGGGGCCAACGTCCTGACTTTC.